This record concerns one T cell receptor beta chain sequence. Antigen: not known. This record comes from a study of cytomegalovirus exposure and HLA in healthy donors. Study details: Findings of an earlier analysis included under 140 million unique TCR beta sequences from 200 million or so T cells.

Study-level results: Among the sequence variants, a highly shared cluster was likely an artifact of sequencing.

The CDR3 runs 15 residues. Germline CDR1 is SGHRS and CDR2 is YFSETQ. Trimming cost V 3 bases and J 1 base; bases outside gene matches: 4. Both 60 Vbeta primers and 13 Jbeta primers went into the PCR. This table comes from immunoSEQ multiplex PCR, and its TCRdb copy is limited to in-frame clones, with some not included. Of over 150,000 clones in the sample, around 82% were seen once. The sample was PBMCs. This TCR was sampled from a woman aged 45-60 years in good health and CMV-seropositive. The gene calls are TRBV5-1 and TRBJ2-3, with 8 bases fitting TRBD1. CDR3 residues: CASSYGQGGTDTQYF. CDR3 nucleotides: TGCGCCAGCAGCTACGGACAGGGTGGCACAGATACGCAGTATTTT. The full variable domain, with the rest looked up from reference TRBV5-1 and TRBJ2-3, is KAGVTQTPRYLIKTRGQQVTLSCSPISGHRSVSWYQQTPGQGLQFLFEYFSETQRNKGNFPGRFSGRQFSNSRSEMNVSTLELGDSALYLCASSYGQGGTDTQYFGPGTRLTVL.